This TCR beta chain was sequenced for a study of shared T cell receptors in the human thymus. Here immunoSEQ multiplex PCR was the method, and the copy in TCRdb shows in-frame clones only, minus some. The sample records some 720,000 clones, 88% being singletons. The CDR3 spans 11 residues. Germline CDR1 is MNHNS and CDR2 is SASEGT. V was pared by 4 bases and J by 4 bases, with 5 bases between. To note about this clone: Different DNA sequences within this sample yield the same CDR3.

The data also belong to a second study, concerning human thymus T cells. That paper states: In thymic and blood repertoires alike, V and J usage looked biased.

The sequence was collected from a boy in the first two years of life with a congenital heart defect. The chain couples TRBV6-1 to TRBJ2-7; D gene ambiguous. Sequenced input: thymocytes. CDR3 sequence: CASSVSYEQYF. CDR3 DNA sequence: TGTGCCAGCAGTGTATCTTACGAGCAGTACTTC.